Sequencing of this TCR beta chain was carried out in a study of blood T cell repertoires in COVID-19. Study overall: T cells, B-cell-depleted T cells, or PBMCs supplied cDNA or gDNA.

Unmatched junction bases numbered 10, after V lost 4 bases and J lost 1 base. CDR1 is SGHKS, CDR2 YYEKEE, per germline (reference sequence). This CDR3 has 17 amino acids. Individuals drawn from around 25 US areas were about 18 to 100 years old. In the original processing: Cell counts per sample came from amplifying reference gene primers. Clones were sequenced by immunoSEQ multiplex PCR, and TCRdb holds only the in-frame ones, with some missing. That table gives V, J and clone size, and the DNA gave D and trimming. The sample lists under 200,000 clones, roughly 90% occurring once. This receptor was taken from a woman in her forties or fifties who had recovered from COVID-19. V is TRBV5-5 and J is TRBJ2-7, with TRBD2 matching over 11 bases. The sequenced sample was PBMCs or T cells enriched from blood (not recorded which). For the CDR3, the DNA is TGTGCCAGCAGCCCCCGACTAGCGGGGACTCGATCCTACGAGCAGTACTTC. It translates to CASSPRLAGTRSYEQYF. The complete variable domain, with remaining parts taken from reference TRBV5-5 and TRBJ2-7, reads DAGVTQSPTHLIKTRGQQVTLRCSPISGHKSVSWYQQVLGQGPQFIFQYYEKEERGRGNFPDRFSARQFPNYSSELNVNALLLGDSALYLCASSPRLAGTRSYEQYFGPGTRLTVT.